The subject of this entry is one TCR beta chain. Its specificity is not known. V was clipped by 0 bases and J by 2 bases; unmatched bases: 3. This CDR3 is built from 16 residues. The germline V gene has CDR1 SNHLY and CDR2 FYNNEI. Data came from immunoSEQ multiplex PCR; TCRdb stores just in-frame clones and leaves some out. This table holds about 110,000 clones, approximately 90% found once. The data were taken from a study of OX40 agonist ivuxolimab in advanced cancers. About the study: The patients' treatment was ivuxolimab, an agonistic anti-OX40 (CD134) antibody. At 65% to 85% male, the cohort had a mean age of 60 years, ranging from roughly 20 to 90. Of the participants, 40% had some prior anti-PD-1, anti-PD-L1 or anti-CTLA-4 therapy, which was allowed.

Study conclusions and caveats: Some patients who did not respond also had low normalized T-cell clonal expansion.

The chain couples TRBV2 to TRBJ2-3; 9 bases fit TRBD2. This receptor was obtained from an adult with an advanced solid tumor such as melanoma, head and neck, liver or kidney cancer. This material consisted of CD4+ or CD8+ T cells sorted from blood, taken in a trial of the OX40 agonist ivuxolimab. The CDR3, as DNA: TGTGCCAGCAGTGAAGCGAGCGGGAGGCCCACAGATACGCAGTATTTT. Its protein product is CASSEASGRPTDTQYF. The full variable domain, its missing parts supplied by reference TRBV2 and TRBJ2-3, is EPEVTQTPSHQVTQMGQEVILRCVPISNHLYFYWYRQILGQKVEFLVSFYNNEISEKSEIFDDQFSVERPDGSNFTLKIRSTKLEDSAMYFCASSEASGRPTDTQYFGPGTRLTVL.